This TCR beta chain is drawn from a study of T cell repertoires in cytomegalovirus infection. The CDR3 contains 13 residues. Trimming took 5 bases from V and 9 from J, leaving 16 bases between them. The germline V gene encodes CDR1 SGHTA and CDR2 FQGNSA. TCRdb independently ran MiXCR on the reads; one entry per CDR3 protein. The data show some 130,000 distinct CDR3 sequences, with approximately 9.2% seen just once and over 9% held by the top ten. Sequencing was done on a sample of PBMCs. The TCR was taken from a human donor in good health (CMV status not recorded). Some clones in this sample may be carry-over from other donors' samples. V is TRBV7-2 and J is TRBJ1-2; TRBD1 might be the D (5 bases). The CDR3 spells CASSPYRDGRYTF. CDR3 bases: TGTGCCAGCAGCCCCTATAGGGACGGCCGCTACACCTTC.